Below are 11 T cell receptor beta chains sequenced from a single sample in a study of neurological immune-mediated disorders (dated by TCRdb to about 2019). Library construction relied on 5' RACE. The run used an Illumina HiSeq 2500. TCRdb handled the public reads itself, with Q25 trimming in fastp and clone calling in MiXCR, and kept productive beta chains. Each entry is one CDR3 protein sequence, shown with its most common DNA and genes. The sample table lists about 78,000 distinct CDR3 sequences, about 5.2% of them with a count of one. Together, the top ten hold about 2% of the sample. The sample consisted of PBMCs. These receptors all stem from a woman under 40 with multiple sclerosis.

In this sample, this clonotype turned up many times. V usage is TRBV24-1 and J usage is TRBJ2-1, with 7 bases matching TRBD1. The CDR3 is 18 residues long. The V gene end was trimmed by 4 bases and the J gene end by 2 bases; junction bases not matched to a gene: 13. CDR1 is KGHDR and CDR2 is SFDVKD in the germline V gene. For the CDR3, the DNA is TGTGCCACCAGTGACCTTCCCCAGACAGGGCACACCTACAATGAGCAGTTCTTC. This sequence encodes CATSDLPQTGHTYNEQFF.

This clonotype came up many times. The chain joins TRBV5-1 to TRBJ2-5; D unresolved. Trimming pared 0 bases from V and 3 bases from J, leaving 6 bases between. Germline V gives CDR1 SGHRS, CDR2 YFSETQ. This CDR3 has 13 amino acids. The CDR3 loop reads CASSLGQEETQYF. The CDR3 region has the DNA TGCGCCAGCAGCTTGGGTCAGGAAGAGACCCAGTACTTC.

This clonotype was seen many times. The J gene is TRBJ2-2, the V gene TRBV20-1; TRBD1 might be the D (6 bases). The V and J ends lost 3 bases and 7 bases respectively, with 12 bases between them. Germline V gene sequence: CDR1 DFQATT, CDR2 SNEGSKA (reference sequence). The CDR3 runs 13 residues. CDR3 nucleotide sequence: TGCAGTGCTAGTAACAGGGTAAACGGGGAGCTGTTTTTT. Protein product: CSASNRVNGELFF.

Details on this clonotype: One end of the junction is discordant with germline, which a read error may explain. CDR3 residues: CASSLAPGESYEQYF. The CDR3 region has the DNA TGCGCCAGCAGCTTGGCTCCGGGGGAATCCTACGAGCAGTACTTT. V and J are TRBV5-1 and TRBJ2-7; a weak D match, TRBD2 (6 bases). Germline CDR1 SGHRS, CDR2 YFSETQ. The CDR3 extends over 15 amino acids.

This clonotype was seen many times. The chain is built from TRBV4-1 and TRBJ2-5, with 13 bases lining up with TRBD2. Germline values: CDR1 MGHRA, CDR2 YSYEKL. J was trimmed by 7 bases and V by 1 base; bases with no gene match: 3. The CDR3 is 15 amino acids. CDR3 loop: CASSQVRLAGGTQYF. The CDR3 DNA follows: TGCGCCAGCAGCCAAGTGAGACTAGCGGGGGGGACCCAGTACTTC.

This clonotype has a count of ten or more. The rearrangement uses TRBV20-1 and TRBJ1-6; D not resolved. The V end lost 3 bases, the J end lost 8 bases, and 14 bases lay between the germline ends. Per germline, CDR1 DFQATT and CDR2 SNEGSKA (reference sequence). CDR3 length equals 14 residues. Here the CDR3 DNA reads TGCAGTGCTAGGGGATCCAGGCTGGATTCACCCCTCCACTTT. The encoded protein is CSARGSRLDSPLHF.

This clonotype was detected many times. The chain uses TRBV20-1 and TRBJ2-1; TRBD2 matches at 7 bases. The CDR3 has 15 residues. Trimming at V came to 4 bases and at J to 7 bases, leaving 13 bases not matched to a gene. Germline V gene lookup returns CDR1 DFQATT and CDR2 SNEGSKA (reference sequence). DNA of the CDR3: TGCAGTGCTAACAAGCGGGACCCTTTGGGAAATGAGCAGTTCTTC. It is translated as CSANKRDPLGNEQFF.

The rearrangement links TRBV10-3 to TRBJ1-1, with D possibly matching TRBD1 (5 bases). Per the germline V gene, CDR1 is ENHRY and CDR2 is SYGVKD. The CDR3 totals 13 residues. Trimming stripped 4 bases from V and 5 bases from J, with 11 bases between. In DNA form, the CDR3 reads TGTGCCATCAGTGCCCAGGGAGGTACTGAAGCTTTCTTT. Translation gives CAISAQGGTEAFF.

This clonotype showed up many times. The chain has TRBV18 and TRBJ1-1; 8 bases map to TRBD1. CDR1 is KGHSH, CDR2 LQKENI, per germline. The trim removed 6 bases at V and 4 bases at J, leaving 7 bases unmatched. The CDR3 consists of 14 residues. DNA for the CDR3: TGTGCCAGCTCTCTGGACAGGGAGGGCACTGAAGCTTTCTTT. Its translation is CASSLDREGTEAFF.

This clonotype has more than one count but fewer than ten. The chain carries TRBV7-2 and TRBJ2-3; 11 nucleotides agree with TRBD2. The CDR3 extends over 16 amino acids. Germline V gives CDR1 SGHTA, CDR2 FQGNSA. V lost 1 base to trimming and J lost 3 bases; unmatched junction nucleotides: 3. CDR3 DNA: TGTGCCAGCAGCTTAGTAGCTAGCGGGAGGACAGATACGCAGTATTTT. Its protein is CASSLVASGRTDTQYF.

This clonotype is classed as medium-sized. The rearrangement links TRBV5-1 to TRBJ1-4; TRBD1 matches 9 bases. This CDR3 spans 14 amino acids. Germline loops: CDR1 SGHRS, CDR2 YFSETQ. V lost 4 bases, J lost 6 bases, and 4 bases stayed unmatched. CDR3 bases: TGCGCCAGCAGCCGGACAGGGGATGATGAAAAACTGTTTTTT. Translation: CASSRTGDDEKLFF.